A single count supports the clone carrying this TCR beta chain. The CDR3 runs 14 residues. Per the germline V gene, CDR1 is SGHRS and CDR2 is YFSETQ. Trimming removed 5 bases at V and 1 base at J, with 12 bases between. The sample is drawn from a study of T cells in tuberculosis. The method was immunoSEQ multiplex PCR; TCRdb's version includes in-frame clones alone and lacks a portion of them. The top ten hold 7% to 8% of the sample, which has around 33,000 clones, about 90% seen once. The chain employs TRBV5-1 and TRBJ1-1, with D hard to call. Sequencing used PBMCs. The source of this sequence is a donor aged 10 to 29 with latent tuberculosis or without tuberculosis infection. Some clones in this sample may be carry-over from other donors' samples. The CDR3 spells CASRVGPGNTEAFF. CDR3 sequence (DNA): TGCGCCAGCAGAGTCGGTCCGGGGAACACTGAAGCTTTCTTT.